Each of the 27 T cell receptor beta chains below was sequenced from the same sample in a study of blood T cell repertoires in COVID-19. Some clones are missing from TCRdb's copy, which holds only in-frame ones; the method was immunoSEQ multiplex PCR. The sample carries approximately 38,000 clones, 80% to 90% recorded once. Sequencing used peripheral blood. Receptors were obtained from a young man with active or convalescent COVID-19.

The rearrangement links TRBV5-1 to TRBJ2-7, with unresolved D. The germline CDR1 and CDR2 sequences are SGHRS and YFSETQ. This CDR3 comprises 16 residues. The V end lost 5 bases, the J end lost 0 bases, and 18 bases lay between the germline ends. CDR3 in amino acids: CASSSRIPASSYEQYV. The DNA for the CDR3 is TGCGCCAGCAGTTCCAGGATACCCGCGAGCTCCTACGAGCAGTACGTC.

The chain employs TRBV6-6 and TRBJ2-2; 11 bases match TRBD2. J was trimmed by 2 bases and V by 8 bases; bases with no gene match: 4. The CDR3 has 15 amino acids. CDR1 MNHNY and CDR2 SVGAGI come from the germline V gene (reference sequence). In DNA form, the CDR3 reads TGTGCCAGCGCTAGCGGGAGGTCCAACACCGGGGAGCTGTTTTTT. Its translation: CASASGRSNTGELFF.

The V gene is TRBV27, the J gene TRBJ2-4, with D perhaps TRBD1 (8 bases). CDR3 length: 17 residues. Germline V lookup: CDR1 MNHEY, CDR2 SMNVEV (reference sequence). V was trimmed by 4 bases and J by 0 bases, leaving 16 bases between them. CDR3 DNA: TGTGCCAGCAGTTCTCAAACAGGGGGGGGAGCCAAAAACATTCAGTACTTC. Protein product: CASSSQTGGGAKNIQYF.

This clone is a singleton in its sample. This chain links TRBV6-1 with TRBJ1-6, with TRBD1 identical over 8 bases. From germline, CDR1 is MNHNS and CDR2 SASEGT. The CDR3 consists of 17 residues. The ends lost 1 base at V and 7 bases at J; junction bases unmatched: 9. CDR3 residues: CASSEVWAGQANSPLHF. CDR3 coding DNA: TGTGCCAGCAGTGAAGTGTGGGCGGGACAGGCAAATTCACCCCTCCACTTT.

This rearrangement joins TRBV9 to TRBJ1-3; D is unresolved. Germline V gene sequence: CDR1 SGDLS, CDR2 YYNGEE. There are 13 residues in the CDR3. V lost 4 bases to trimming and J lost 0 bases, with 5 bases between them. The CDR3 loop is CASSSSSGNTIYF. In DNA form, the CDR3 reads TGTGCCAGCAGCTCGAGCTCTGGAAACACCATATATTTT.

The CDR3 nucleotides are TGTGCCAGCAGCCGAATGACCGTAGCACTCCGGCAGGGGAACTATGGCTACACCTTC. Residues: CASSRMTVALRQGNYGYTF. V and J are TRBV11-2 and TRBJ1-2; D perhaps matches TRBD1 (6 bases). This CDR3 spans 19 amino acids. V was shortened by 5 bases and J by 2 bases, with 27 bases between the two germline ends. Germline V gives CDR1 SGHAT, CDR2 FQNNGV.

The rearrangement joins TRBV9 to TRBJ1-3; no clear D gene. The germline V gene encodes CDR1 SGDLS and CDR2 YYNGEE. The CDR3 has 14 amino acids. V was cut by 2 bases and J by 0 bases, with 6 bases left in between. CDR3: CASSVLYSGNTIYF. The CDR3, as DNA: TGTGCCAGCAGCGTGCTATACTCTGGAAACACCATATATTTT. The full variable domain, rest sourced from reference TRBV9 and TRBJ1-3, is DSGVTQTPKHLITATGQRVTLRCSPRSGDLSVYWYQQSLDQGLQFLIQYYNGEERAKGNILERFSAQQFPDLHSELNLSSLELGDSALYFCASSVLYSGNTIYFGEGSWLTVV.

This chain joins TRBV6-1 and TRBJ2-3; TRBD2 matches at 9 bases. CDR3 length: 15 residues. From germline, CDR1 is MNHNS and CDR2 SASEGT. V trimming: 1 base; J trimming: 3 bases; junction bases outside the gene matches: 2. Written as DNA, the CDR3 is TGTGCCAGCAGTGAAGGCGGGGGGGCGACAGATACGCAGTATTTT. Amino acid sequence: CASSEGGGATDTQYF.

This sequence joins TRBV18 and TRBJ1-2; 8 positions agree with TRBD1. Germline V gene lookup returns CDR1 KGHSH and CDR2 LQKENI. The CDR3 has 13 amino acids. Trimming at V came to 3 bases and at J to 8 bases, leaving 5 bases not matched to a gene. The CDR3 DNA reads TGTGCCAGCTCACCGGACAGGGTCGGCGGCTACACCTTC. It yields the protein CASSPDRVGGYTF.

The chain carries TRBV7-3 and TRBJ2-2; a weak D match, TRBD1 (5 bases). Trimming took 5 bases from V and 1 from J, leaving 8 bases between them. CDR1 and CDR2 from the germline V gene are SGHTA and FQGTGA. This CDR3 is built from 14 residues. Here the CDR3 reads CASSVDRNTGELFF. The CDR3 DNA reads TGTGCCAGCAGCGTCGACAGGAACACCGGGGAGCTGTTTTTT.

V and J are TRBV11-2 and TRBJ1-3, with D unresolved. Germline V gene sequence: CDR1 SGHAT, CDR2 FQNNGV. This CDR3 has 17 amino acids. Trimming pared 0 bases from V and 8 bases from J, leaving 20 bases between. CDR3 region: CASSLENRRALLYTIYF. CDR3 DNA: TGTGCCAGCAGCTTAGAGAACCGGAGGGCCCTCCTATACACCATATATTTT. Full variable domain (remainder filled in from reference TRBV11-2 and TRBJ1-3): EAGVAQSPRYKIIEKRQSVAFWCNPISGHATLYWYQQILGQGPKLLIQFQNNGVVDDSQLPKDRFSAERLKGVDSTLKIQPAKLEDSAVYLCASSLENRRALLYTIYFGEGSWLTVV.

This clone was recorded only once. The genes are TRBV6-2 or TRBV6-3 and TRBJ2-3; D remains ambiguous. This CDR3 has 15 residues. Trimming stripped 0 bases from V and 2 bases from J, with 9 bases between. The germline gives CDR1 MNHEY, CDR2 SVGEGT. CDR3 protein: CASSYSYYFTDTQYF. CDR3 in DNA: TGTGCCAGCAGTTACTCTTACTACTTCACAGATACGCAGTATTTT.

The chain carries TRBV7-9 and TRBJ1-2; 8 nucleotides line up with TRBD1. The CDR3 is 15 amino acids. The germline gives CDR1 SEHNR, CDR2 FQNEAQ (reference sequence). J lost 8 bases, V lost 3 bases, and 11 bases had no gene match. The CDR3 loop reads CASSFDQRDRRGYTF. CDR3 nucleotide sequence: TGTGCCAGCAGCTTCGACCAGAGGGACAGGCGGGGCTACACCTTC.

The V call is TRBV27, the J call TRBJ2-7, with 8 bases fitting TRBD2. This CDR3 is built from 16 residues. Germline loops: CDR1 MNHEY, CDR2 SMNVEV (reference sequence). V gave up 0 bases and J gave up 2 bases; unmatched junction bases: 6. CDR3 bases: TGTGCCAGCAGTTTATCGGGGGGACTAGGAACCTACGAGCAGTACTTC. This sequence encodes CASSLSGGLGTYEQYF.

V usage is TRBV9 and J usage is TRBJ2-1; no clear D. The germline gives CDR1 SGDLS, CDR2 YYNGEE. The CDR3 runs 14 residues. V gave up 3 bases and J gave up 0 bases, with 7 bases separating them. Here the CDR3 reads CASSASSSYNEQFF. CDR3 nucleotide sequence: TGTGCCAGCAGCGCATCGAGCTCCTACAATGAGCAGTTCTTC.

V is TRBV5-4 and J is TRBJ2-5; 8 bases fit TRBD2. V lost 4 bases and J lost 4; bases outside the gene matches: 12. Germline values: CDR1 SGHNT, CDR2 YYREEE (reference sequence). The CDR3 consists of 16 residues. The CDR3 DNA reads as TGTGCCAGCAGCCGGGGGGGCGAACTAGGGGTAGAGACCCAGTACTTC. Protein sequence: CASSRGGELGVETQYF.

The CDR3 nucleotides are TGTGCCAGCAGCTTGGTGTCGGCAGATACGCAGTATTTT. Protein: CASSLVSADTQYF. V gene TRBV5-4 combines with J gene TRBJ2-3, with D unresolved. Germline V CDR1 and CDR2: SGHNT, YYREEE (reference sequence). V lost 0 bases to trimming and J lost 4 bases, with 6 bases between them. This CDR3 contains 13 residues.

The chain uses TRBV21-1 and TRBJ1-1; TRBD1 is the table's D call, not checked against the DNA. TRBV21-1 is an annotated pseudogene. The CDR3 has 15 amino acids. CDR3 nucleotide sequence: TGTGCCAGCAGCAAAGGGGCGACACTGAACACTGAAGCTTTCTTT. Translated: CASSKGATLNTEAFF.

The chain has TRBV7-9 and TRBJ2-2, with 12 positions matching TRBD2. The V and J ends lost 7 bases and 1 base, in that order; junction bases with no gene match: 4. CDR3 length: 16 amino acids. Germline values: CDR1 SEHNR, CDR2 FQNEAQ (reference sequence). As DNA, the CDR3 is TGTGCCAGCACCCGACTAGCGGGGGTGAACACCGGGGAGCTGTTTTTT. Residues: CASTRLAGVNTGELFF.

V usage is TRBV6-5 and J usage is TRBJ1-2; 8 positions match TRBD1. The V segment lost 4 bases and the J segment 8 bases; nucleotides outside the gene matches: 6. CDR3 length equals 13 residues. Germline loops: CDR1 MNHEY, CDR2 SVGAGI. The CDR3 region has the DNA TGTGCCAGCAGTTCAAGACAGGGGTTAGGCTACACCTTC. This gives the protein CASSSRQGLGYTF.

The V call is TRBV28, the J call TRBJ1-6; D is possibly TRBD1 (6 bases). Germline-derived CDR1 and CDR2 are MDHEN and SYDVKM. CDR3 length equals 12 residues. Trimming removed 7 bases at V and 11 bases at J, with 12 bases between. CDR3: CASMGGPTPLHF. In DNA, the CDR3 is TGTGCCAGCATGGGGGGGCCGACACCCCTCCACTTT.

CDR3 sequence (DNA): TGTGCCAGCAGCTTAGCGTCGTCAGATCGTGCTGGAAACACCATATATTTT. Amino acids: CASSLASSDRAGNTIYF. The gene calls are TRBV11-2 and TRBJ1-3, with D unclear. The ends were cut back, 1 base at V and 2 bases at J, with 15 bases in the middle. The CDR3 contains 17 residues. Germline assignment: CDR1 SGHAT and CDR2 FQNNGV. Complete variable domain (other parts from reference TRBV11-2 and TRBJ1-3): EAGVAQSPRYKIIEKRQSVAFWCNPISGHATLYWYQQILGQGPKLLIQFQNNGVVDDSQLPKDRFSAERLKGVDSTLKIQPAKLEDSAVYLCASSLASSDRAGNTIYFGEGSWLTVV.

This sequence joins TRBV7-8 and TRBJ2-7; a weak D match, TRBD1 (7 bases). Germline CDR1 is SGHVS and CDR2 is FQNEAQ. The V and J ends lost 4 bases and 1 base respectively, with 8 bases between them. CDR3 length: 13 amino acids. The CDR3 DNA reads as TGTGCCAGCAGCTCAGGGGGGTCCTACGAGCAGTACTTC. It is translated as CASSSGGSYEQYF.

The chain carries TRBV14 and TRBJ2-3; D gene ambiguous. In germline, CDR1 is SGHDN, CDR2 FVKESK. The CDR3 has 15 residues. The V end lost 4 bases, the J end lost 2 bases, and 13 bases lay between the germline ends. CDR3 sequence: CASSLVPVPTDTQYF. The CDR3 bases are TGTGCCAGCAGCCTTGTTCCAGTACCCACAGATACGCAGTATTTT.

V usage is TRBV6-2 or TRBV6-3 and J usage is TRBJ2-3, with 13 bases fitting TRBD2. The CDR3 spans 19 residues. Germline CDR1 is MNHEY and CDR2 is SVGEGT. Trimming took 6 bases from V and 4 from J; bases not matched to a gene: 16. The CDR3 region is CASSRGLAGTTWYPDTQYF. In DNA form, the CDR3 reads TGTGCCAGCAGCAGGGGACTAGCGGGGACCACGTGGTACCCAGATACGCAGTATTTT.

The rearrangement links TRBV9 to TRBJ2-3; 16 bases are a match to TRBD2. Germline V gene lookup returns CDR1 SGDLS and CDR2 YYNGEE. J gave up 4 bases and V 3 bases, and 8 bases lay outside the gene matches. The CDR3 consists of 18 residues. CDR3 sequence: CASSAAGTSGGGPDTQYF. The CDR3 DNA reads TGTGCCAGCAGCGCGGCCGGGACTAGCGGGGGGGGACCAGATACGCAGTATTTT.

This clone was detected only once. The CDR3 loop is CASSQPLALSSYNEQFF. The CDR3 DNA is TGTGCCAGCAGCCAACCGTTAGCGCTTAGCTCCTACAATGAGCAGTTCTTC. The genes are TRBV3-1 (or the pseudogene TRBV3-2) and TRBJ2-1; perhaps TRBD2 as D (5 bases). Germline loops: CDR1 LGHDT, CDR2 YNNKEL (reference sequence). The CDR3 has 17 amino acids. Trimming cost V 2 bases and J 0 bases, with 14 bases left between them.